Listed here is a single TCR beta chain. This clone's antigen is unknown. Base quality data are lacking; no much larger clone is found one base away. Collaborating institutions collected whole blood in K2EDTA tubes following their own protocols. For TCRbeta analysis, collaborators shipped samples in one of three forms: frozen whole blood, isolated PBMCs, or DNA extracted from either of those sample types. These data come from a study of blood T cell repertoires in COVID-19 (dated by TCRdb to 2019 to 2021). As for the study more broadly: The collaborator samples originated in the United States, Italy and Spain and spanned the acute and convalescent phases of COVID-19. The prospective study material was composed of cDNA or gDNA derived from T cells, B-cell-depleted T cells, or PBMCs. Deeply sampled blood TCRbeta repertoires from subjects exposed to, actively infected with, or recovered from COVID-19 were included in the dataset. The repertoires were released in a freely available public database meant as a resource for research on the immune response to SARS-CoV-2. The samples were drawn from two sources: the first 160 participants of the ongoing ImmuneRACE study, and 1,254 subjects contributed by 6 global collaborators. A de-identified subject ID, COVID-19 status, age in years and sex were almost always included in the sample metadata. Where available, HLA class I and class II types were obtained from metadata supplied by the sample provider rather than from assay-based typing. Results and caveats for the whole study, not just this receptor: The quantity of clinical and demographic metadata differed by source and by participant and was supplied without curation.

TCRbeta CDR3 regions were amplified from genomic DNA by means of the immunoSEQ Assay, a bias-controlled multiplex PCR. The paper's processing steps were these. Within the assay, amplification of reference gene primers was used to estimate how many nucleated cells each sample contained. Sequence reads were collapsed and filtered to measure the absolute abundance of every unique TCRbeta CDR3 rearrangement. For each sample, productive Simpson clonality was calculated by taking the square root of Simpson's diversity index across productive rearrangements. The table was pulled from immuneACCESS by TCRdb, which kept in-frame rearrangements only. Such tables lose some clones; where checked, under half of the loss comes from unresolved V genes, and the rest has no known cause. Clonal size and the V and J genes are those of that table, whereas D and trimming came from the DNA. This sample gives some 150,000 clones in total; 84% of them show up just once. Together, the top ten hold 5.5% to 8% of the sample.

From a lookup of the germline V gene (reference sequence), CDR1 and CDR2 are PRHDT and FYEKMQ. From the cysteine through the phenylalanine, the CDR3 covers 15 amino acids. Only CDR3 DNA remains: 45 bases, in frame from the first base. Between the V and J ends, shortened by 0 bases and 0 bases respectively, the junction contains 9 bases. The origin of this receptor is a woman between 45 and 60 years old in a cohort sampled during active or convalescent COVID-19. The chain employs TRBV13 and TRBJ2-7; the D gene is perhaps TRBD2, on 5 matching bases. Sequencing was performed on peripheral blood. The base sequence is TGTGCCAGCAGCTTAGGCCTGGGAGCCTCCTACGAGCAGTACTTC. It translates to CASSLGLGASYEQYF.